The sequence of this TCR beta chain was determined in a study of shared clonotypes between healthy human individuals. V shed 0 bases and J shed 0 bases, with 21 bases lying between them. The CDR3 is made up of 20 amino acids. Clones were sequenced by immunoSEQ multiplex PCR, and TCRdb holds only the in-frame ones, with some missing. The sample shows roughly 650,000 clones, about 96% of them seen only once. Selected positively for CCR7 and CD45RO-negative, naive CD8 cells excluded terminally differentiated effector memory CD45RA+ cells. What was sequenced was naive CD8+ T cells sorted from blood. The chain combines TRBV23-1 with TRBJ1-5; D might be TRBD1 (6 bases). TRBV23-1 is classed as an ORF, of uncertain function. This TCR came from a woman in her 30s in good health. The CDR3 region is CASSQSEGHPGEYSNQPQHF. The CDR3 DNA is TGCGCCAGCAGTCAATCGGAGGGACACCCGGGGGAATATAGCAATCAGCCCCAGCATTTT.